Listed here is a single T cell receptor beta chain. The data originate from a study of control samples from healthy donors and cancer patients. Measured with immunoSEQ multiplex PCR; TCRdb has only the in-frame clones, and not every one. The sample lists 150,000 to 200,000 clones; approximately 94% were seen once. Sequenced: blood. The source is a woman aged 35 to 49 in good health.

The CDR3 nucleotides read TGTGCCAGCAGCTTAGGTTTGCAGTCAGTGGATGGCTACACCTTC. Its translation is CASSLGLQSVDGYTF. The chain links TRBV11-2 to TRBJ1-2; D not resolved. Germline V CDR1 and CDR2: SGHAT, FQNNGV. Trimming took 1 base from V and 6 from J, leaving 15 bases between them. CDR3 length: 15 residues.